This is a list of T cell receptor beta chains from one sample in a study of breast tumors, draining lymph nodes, adjacent tissues. TCRdb redid the calling of the multiplex PCR reads with MiXCR, one entry per CDR3 protein. The sample carries 30,000 to 40,000 distinct CDR3 sequences, about 60% recorded once. Sequenced: breast tumor tissue. These receptors were collected from a female donor with breast cancer. Some clones in this sample may be carry-over from other donors' samples. Each CDR3 is given with its conserved first and last residue. D genes are given only for firm matches. A row's size may be missing; if present it is once, few, many or a size class.

V gene: TRBV15
clone size: .
J gene: TRBJ2-7
D gene: .
CDR3 DNA: TGTGCCACCAGCAGAGAGTCGGCGGGGGAGCAGTACTTC
CDR3 protein: CATSRESAGEQYF

V gene: TRBV30
clone size: many
J gene: TRBJ2-2
D gene: TRBD2
CDR3 DNA: TGTGCCTGGACCTTGGGAGGGGACGGGGAGCTGTTTTTT
CDR3 protein: CAWTLGGDGELFF

V gene: TRBV6-4
clone size: .
J gene: TRBJ2-1
D gene: .
CDR3 DNA: TGTGCCAGCAGTGAATGTGGATTTCCATCCATCCTCTCCTACAACGAGCAGTTCTTC
CDR3 protein: CASSECGFPSILSYNEQFF

V gene: TRBV20-1
clone size: .
J gene: TRBJ2-7
D gene: .
CDR3 DNA: TGCAGTGGTACCCCCGGAGGACCCTCCTACGAGCAGTACTTC
CDR3 protein: CSGTPGGPSYEQYF

V gene: TRBV20-1
clone size: .
J gene: TRBJ2-2
D gene: .
CDR3 DNA: TGCAGTGCTAGAGTACCCCCCACCGGGGAGCTGTTTTTT
CDR3 protein: CSARVPPTGELFF

V gene: TRBV11-2
clone size: .
J gene: TRBJ2-5
D gene: .
CDR3 DNA: TGTGCCAGCAGCTTAGATCTCGGGGGAGAAGGAGAGACCCAGTACTTC
CDR3 protein: CASSLDLGGEGETQYF

V gene: TRBV20-1
clone size: .
J gene: TRBJ2-7
D gene: .
CDR3 DNA: TGCAGTGCTAGAGATATGGCAGGGTCGACCGAGCAGTACTTC
CDR3 protein: CSARDMAGSTEQYF

V gene: TRBV7-9
clone size: .
J gene: TRBJ2-7
D gene: .
CDR3 DNA: TGTGCCAGCAGCTTAGCTGATAGCGGACCTTACGAGCAGTACTTC
CDR3 protein: CASSLADSGPYEQYF

V gene: TRBV6-2/TRBV6-3
clone size: many
J gene: TRBJ1-5
D gene: TRBD1
CDR3 DNA: TGTGCCAGCAGTCCGGCACAGGGGGCGCGAGGTCAGCCCCAGCATTTT
CDR3 protein: CASSPAQGARGQPQHF

V gene: TRBV5-1
clone size: many
J gene: TRBJ2-3
D gene: .
CDR3 DNA: TGCGCCAGCACCACACTTCCGGCTTCCACAGATACGCAGTATTTT
CDR3 protein: CASTTLPASTDTQYF

V gene: TRBV10-1
clone size: many
J gene: TRBJ2-2
D gene: .
CDR3 DNA: TGCGCCAGCTTGGACCAGAACACCGGGGAGCTGTTTTTT
CDR3 protein: CASLDQNTGELFF

V gene: TRBV19
clone size: .
J gene: TRBJ1-6
D gene: .
CDR3 DNA: TGTGCCAGTAGTATAAGGGCCGGCGGCCAGGGGATCTATTCACCCCTCCACTTT
CDR3 protein: CASSIRAGGQGIYSPLHF

V gene: TRBV5-1
clone size: many
J gene: TRBJ2-1
D gene: TRBD2
CDR3 DNA: TGCGCCAGCAGCTTGGCCATTGGGTCCCATCAGCGGGAATACAATGAGCAGTTCTTC
CDR3 protein: CASSLAIGSHQREYNEQFF

V gene: TRBV6-2/TRBV6-3
clone size: once
J gene: TRBJ2-2
D gene: .
CDR3 DNA: TGTGCCAGCAGTAATACCGGGGAGCTGTTTTTT
CDR3 protein: CASSNTGELFF

V gene: TRBV6-5
clone size: .
J gene: TRBJ1-6
D gene: .
CDR3 DNA: TGTGCCAGCAGGATTTCTGGAGACTTCGCCCTCCACTTT
CDR3 protein: CASRISGDFALHF

V gene: TRBV7-7
clone size: .
J gene: TRBJ2-3
D gene: TRBD1
CDR3 DNA: TGTGCTAGCAGCTTAGGACAGGGGAGGGATGATACGCAGTATTTT
CDR3 protein: CASSLGQGRDDTQYF

V gene: TRBV2
clone size: .
J gene: TRBJ2-7
D gene: TRBD1
CDR3 DNA: TGTGCCAGCAGCAGGGACAGGGGAACGTTCGAGCAGTACTTC
CDR3 protein: CASSRDRGTFEQYF

V gene: TRBV11-1
clone size: once
J gene: TRBJ2-1
D gene: TRBD2
CDR3 DNA: TGTGCCAGCTCGGGACTAGAGGTCTACAATGAGCAGTTCTTC
CDR3 protein: CASSGLEVYNEQFF

V gene: TRBV2
clone size: .
J gene: TRBJ1-6
D gene: .
CDR3 DNA: TGTGCCAGCAGTGCCACAGGCGATAGCTCCTATAATTCACCCCTCCACTTT
CDR3 protein: CASSATGDSSYNSPLHF

V gene: TRBV13
clone size: few
J gene: TRBJ2-7
D gene: .
CDR3 DNA: TGTGCCAGCAGCTTCTCCTACGAGCAGTACTTC
CDR3 protein: CASSFSYEQYF

V gene: TRBV2
clone size: once
J gene: TRBJ2-7
D gene: TRBD1
CDR3 DNA: TGTGCCAGCCGCTTATTGTTTCCGGGACAGACATTCGGAGACGAGCAGTACTTC
CDR3 protein: CASRLLFPGQTFGDEQYF

V gene: TRBV7-8
clone size: many
J gene: TRBJ2-1
D gene: .
CDR3 DNA: TGTGCCAGCAGGCGAGCGGCATATGAGCAGTTCTTC
CDR3 protein: CASRRAAYEQFF

V gene: TRBV7-9
clone size: .
J gene: TRBJ1-2
D gene: .
CDR3 DNA: TGTGCCAGCAGCTTAGGATCTGTGGACGGAAACACCTTC
CDR3 protein: CASSLGSVDGNTF